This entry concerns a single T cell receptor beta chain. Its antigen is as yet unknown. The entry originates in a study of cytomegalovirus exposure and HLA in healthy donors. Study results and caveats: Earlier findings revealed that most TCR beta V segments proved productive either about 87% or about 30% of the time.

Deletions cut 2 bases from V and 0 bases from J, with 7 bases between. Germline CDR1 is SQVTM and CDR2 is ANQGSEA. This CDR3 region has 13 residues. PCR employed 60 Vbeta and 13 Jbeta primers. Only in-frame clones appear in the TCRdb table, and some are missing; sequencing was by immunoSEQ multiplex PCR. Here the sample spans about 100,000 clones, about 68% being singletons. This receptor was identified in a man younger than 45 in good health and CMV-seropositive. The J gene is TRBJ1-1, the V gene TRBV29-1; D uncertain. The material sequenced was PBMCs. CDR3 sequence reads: CSVETSMNTEAFF. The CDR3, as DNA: TGCAGCGTTGAAACATCAATGAACACTGAAGCTTTCTTT.